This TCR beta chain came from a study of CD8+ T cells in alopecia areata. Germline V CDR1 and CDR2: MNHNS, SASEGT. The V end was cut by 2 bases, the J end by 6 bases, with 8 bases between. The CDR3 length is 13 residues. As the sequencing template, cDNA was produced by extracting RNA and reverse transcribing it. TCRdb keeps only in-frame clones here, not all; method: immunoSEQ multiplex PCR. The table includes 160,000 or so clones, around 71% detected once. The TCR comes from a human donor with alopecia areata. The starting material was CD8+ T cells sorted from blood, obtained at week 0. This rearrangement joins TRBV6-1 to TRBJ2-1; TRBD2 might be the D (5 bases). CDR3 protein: CASSEMGSNEQFF. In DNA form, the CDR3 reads TGTGCCAGCAGTGAAATGGGGAGCAATGAGCAGTTCTTC.